Given below is one T cell receptor beta chain in context. The CDR3 totals 17 residues. Trimming cost V 4 bases and J 1 base, with 20 bases left between them. Germline V CDR1 and CDR2: SGDLS, YYNGEE. The data originate from a study of blood T cell repertoires in COVID-19. Study background: Samples taken during acute and convalescent COVID-19 were collected in the United States, Italy and Spain. PBMCs, B-cell-depleted T cells, or T cells were the source of the cDNA or gDNA that made up the material.

The authors' processing: Cell counts per sample came from amplifying reference gene primers. Using immunoSEQ multiplex PCR, the repertoire was profiled, and TCRdb retains in-frame clones only, with some absent. The V and J calls and clone size are taken from that table; D and trimming were inferred from the DNA. The data show 70,000 to 95,000 clones, around 89% seen once. The sample taken for sequencing was peripheral blood. This sequence was found in a man aged 70-80 years with active or convalescent COVID-19. The rearrangement uses TRBV9 and TRBJ1-2; D is perhaps TRBD1 (6 bases). Here the CDR3 reads CASSPTPQGTSNYGYTF. CDR3 in DNA: TGTGCCAGCAGCCCGACCCCACAGGGAACCAGTAACTATGGCTACACCTTC.